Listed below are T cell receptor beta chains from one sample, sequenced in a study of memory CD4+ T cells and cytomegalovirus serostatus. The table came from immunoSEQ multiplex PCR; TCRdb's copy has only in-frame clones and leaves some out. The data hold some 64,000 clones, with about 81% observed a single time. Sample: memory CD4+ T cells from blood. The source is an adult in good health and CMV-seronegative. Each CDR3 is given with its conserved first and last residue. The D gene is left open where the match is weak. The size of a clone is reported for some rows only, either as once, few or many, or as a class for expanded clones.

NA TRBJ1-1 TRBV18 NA TGTGCCAGCTCACAGCTGGCGGCGGGGAGCAATACTGAAGCTTTCTTT CASSQLAAGSNTEAFF
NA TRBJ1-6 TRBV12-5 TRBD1 TGTGCTAGTGGTTGGGATCAGGGGGCGTATTCACCCCTCCACTTT CASGWDQGAYSPLHF
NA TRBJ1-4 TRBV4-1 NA TGCGCCAGCAGCCAAGGAGGCCCGGGGGGGACCATTGGGGAAAAACTGTTTTTT CASSQGGPGGTIGEKLFF
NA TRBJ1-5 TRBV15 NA TGTGCCACCAGCAGAGACCCACAGGGCAATCAGCCCCAGCATTTT CATSRDPQGNQPQHF
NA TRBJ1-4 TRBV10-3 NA TGTGCCATCAGTGAGGGTTGGATGCATAATGAAAAACTGTTTTTT CAISEGWMHNEKLFF
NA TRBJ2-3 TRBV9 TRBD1 TGTGCCAGCAGCCCCCGGACAGGGGGCAATGCAGATACGCAGTATTTT CASSPRTGGNADTQYF
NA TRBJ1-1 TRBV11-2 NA TGTGCCAGCAGCCGTGGACAGACCATGAACACTGAAGCTTTCTTT CASSRGQTMNTEAFF
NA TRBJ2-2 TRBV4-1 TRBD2 TGCGCCAGCAGCCTCGGACTAGCGGGAGGAAGGCCCGGGGAGCTGTTTTTT CASSLGLAGGRPGELFF
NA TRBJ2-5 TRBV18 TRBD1 TGTGCCAGCTCGGACAGGCGACTCCAAGAGACCCAGTACTTC CASSDRRLQETQYF
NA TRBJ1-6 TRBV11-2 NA TGTGCCAGCAGCTTAGTGCCAGGGAGCAGATATTCACCCCTCCACTTT CASSLVPGSRYSPLHF
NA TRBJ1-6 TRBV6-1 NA TGTGCCACCATTTCGTGGAATTCACCCCTCCACTTT CATISWNSPLHF
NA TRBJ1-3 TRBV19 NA TGTGCCAGTAGCAGGCAGGGGCCAACCTCTGGAAACACCATATATTTT CASSRQGPTSGNTIYF
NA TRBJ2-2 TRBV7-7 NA TGTGCCAGCAGCAAAAACAGGGTCGGGGAGCTGTTTTTT CASSKNRVGELFF
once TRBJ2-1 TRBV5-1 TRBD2 TGCGCCAGCAGCGATCCTAGCGGGGGAGCTAACAATGAGCAGTTCTTC CASSDPSGGANNEQFF
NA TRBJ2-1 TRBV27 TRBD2 TGTGCCAGCAGGCTAGCGGGTCCTGCCCCACAGTTCTTC CASRLAGPAPQFF
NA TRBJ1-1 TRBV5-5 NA TGTGCCAGCAGCTTGTCGACCGGGGAAGCTTTCTTT CASSLSTGEAFF
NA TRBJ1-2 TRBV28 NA TGTGCCAGTTGGCGATATCCTCACTATGGCTACACCTTC CASWRYPHYGYTF
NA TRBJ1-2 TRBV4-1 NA TGCGCCTCAACCAGTCTGGTTAGCGGGTATGGCTACACCTTC CASTSLVSGYGYTF
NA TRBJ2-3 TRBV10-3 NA TGTGCCATCAGGTTTTCAGATACGCAGTATTTT CAIRFSDTQYF
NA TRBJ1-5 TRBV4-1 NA TGCGCCAGCAGCCAAGATCGGTTGAGAAGCAATCAGCCCCAGCATTTT CASSQDRLRSNQPQHF
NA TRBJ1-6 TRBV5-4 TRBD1 TGTGCCAGCAGCTTGAGACAGGGGCATAATTCACCCCTCCACTTT CASSLRQGHNSPLHF
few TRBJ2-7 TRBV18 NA TGTGCCAGCTCACCAACAGGAGCATACGAGCAGTACTTC CASSPTGAYEQYF
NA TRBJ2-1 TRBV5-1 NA TGCGCCAGCACCGGGACCAGAGATGGTAATGAGCAGTTCTTC CASTGTRDGNEQFF
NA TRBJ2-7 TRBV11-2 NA TGTGCCAGCAGCAAGACAGGAGCAGGCAACGAGCAGTACTTC CASSKTGAGNEQYF
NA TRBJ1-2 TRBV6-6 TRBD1 TGTGCCAGCAGCCCCGGGACAGGACACTATGGCTACACCTTC CASSPGTGHYGYTF
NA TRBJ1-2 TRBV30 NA TGTGCCTGGAGTGGCGGCAGGACGAACTATGGCTACACCTTC CAWSGGRTNYGYTF
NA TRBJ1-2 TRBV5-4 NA TGTGCCAGCAGCTTAAGCGTCTATGGCTACACCTTC CASSLSVYGYTF
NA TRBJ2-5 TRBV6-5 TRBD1 TGTGCCAGCAGTACTTACAGGGGTAGGGAGACCCAGTACTTC CASSTYRGRETQYF
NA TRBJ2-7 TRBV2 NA TGTGCCAGCACTCCCTTATGGGCGTACGAGCAGTACTTC CASTPLWAYEQYF
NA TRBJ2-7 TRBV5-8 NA TGTGCCAGCAGCTTGGGGAGGGGGCCCTACGAGCAGTACTTC CASSLGRGPYEQYF
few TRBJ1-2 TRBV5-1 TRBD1 TGCGCCAGCAGCTTGGGCCGACAGGGCGACGGCTACACCTTC CASSLGRQGDGYTF